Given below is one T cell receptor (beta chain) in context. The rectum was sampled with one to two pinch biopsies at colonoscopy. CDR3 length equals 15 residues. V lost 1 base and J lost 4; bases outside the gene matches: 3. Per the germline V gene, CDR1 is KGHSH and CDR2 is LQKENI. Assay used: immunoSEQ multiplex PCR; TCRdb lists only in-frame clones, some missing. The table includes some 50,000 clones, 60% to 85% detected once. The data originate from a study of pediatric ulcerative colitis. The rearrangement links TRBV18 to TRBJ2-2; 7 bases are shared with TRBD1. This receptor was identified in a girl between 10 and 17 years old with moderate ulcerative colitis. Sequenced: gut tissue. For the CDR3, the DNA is TGTGCCAGCTCACCACGCAGGGACAGCACCGGGGAGCTGTTTTTT. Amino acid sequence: CASSPRRDSTGELFF.